This T cell receptor (beta chain) was captured by sequencing in a study of T cells expressing NK-cell markers. Study-level information: Sorted CD3+CD56-NKG2C+, CD3+CD56+NKG2C+ and CD3+CD56+NKG2C- T cells supplied the TCR beta repertoires. Study-level results: The contribution of dominant NKG2C+ clonotypes to CD8+ T cells in five to seven donors was roughly 1.0-7.0%. Uncertainty persisted over the HCMV specificity of expanded NKG2C+ T cell clones. Four donors showed these clonotypes also leading the CD3+CD56-NKG2C+ fraction.

TCRdb re-called the 5' RACE reads and shows each CDR3 protein once, DNA omitted. With about 260,000 distinct CDR3 sequences in the sample, the ten largest clones hold 0.3% to 0.45%. A remark on this clonotype: The antigen remains unidentified.

The TCR sequence derives from a man between 18 and 29 years old in good health. Material for sequencing was blood T cells: a sorted CD56 or NKG2C T cell subset, CD4+ or CD8+ T cells, or bulk PBMC T cells (not recorded which).

CDR3 loop: CACTGAVLQPQHF. The gene calls are TRBV12-3 or TRBV12-4 and TRBJ1-5. This CDR3 contains 13 residues.